These 30 T cell receptor beta chains were all obtained from the same sample, sequenced in a study of control samples from healthy donors and cancer patients. Assay used: immunoSEQ multiplex PCR; TCRdb lists only in-frame clones, some missing. The sample lists 90,000 to 100,000 clones, about four fifths seen once, with approximately 10% in the top ten. Sequenced: blood. The receptors derive from a woman younger than 45 in good health.

This chain joins TRBV6-5 and TRBJ2-7, with D unresolved. The V end lost 6 bases, the J end lost 2 bases, and 14 bases lay between the germline ends. CDR1 and CDR2 from the germline V gene are MNHEY and SVGAGI. CDR3 length: 14 residues. CDR3 in amino acids: CASSLSGRTYEQYF. Written as DNA, the CDR3 is TGTGCCAGCAGCCTGTCGGGCCGCACCTACGAGCAGTACTTC.

Only a few counts were recorded for this clone. The gene calls are TRBV2 and TRBJ2-3; 8 nucleotides line up with TRBD1. The V gene's germline CDR1 is SNHLY and CDR2 FYNNEI. This CDR3 is built from 14 residues. J lost 4 bases, V lost 4 bases, and 4 bases had no gene match. The CDR3 DNA follows: TGTGCCAGCAGTGCGGACAGGGTGTCAGATACGCAGTATTTT. It encodes CASSADRVSDTQYF.

The chain links TRBV27 to TRBJ2-3, with D unclear. Between the trimmed V and J ends, which lost 8 bases and 3 bases, there was a span of 18 bases. This CDR3 region has 15 residues. Germline loops: CDR1 MNHEY, CDR2 SMNVEV (reference sequence). As DNA, the CDR3 is TGTGCCAGCGGCTTGCGAGGACCTAGGACAGATACGCAGTATTTT. Translated, it gives CASGLRGPRTDTQYF.

The chain links TRBV18 to TRBJ1-1; D possibly corresponds to TRBD1 (6 bases). Germline CDR1 and CDR2: KGHSH and LQKENI. The CDR3 length is 15 residues. V lost 2 bases to trimming and J lost 2 bases, with 12 bases between them. CDR3 residues: CASSPISGVNTEAFF. The DNA for the CDR3 is TGTGCCAGCTCACCAATATCAGGGGTTAACACTGAAGCTTTCTTT.

The CDR3 DNA reads as TGTGCCAGCAGCTTAGCAGGGGCGAACACTGAAGCTTTCTTT. It is translated as CASSLAGANTEAFF. The chain joins TRBV7-9 to TRBJ1-1; a weak D match, TRBD1 (5 bases). The CDR3 runs 14 residues. V lost 0 bases, J lost 1 base, and 6 bases lay in between. Germline assignment: CDR1 SEHNR and CDR2 FQNEAQ (reference sequence).

The chain recombines TRBV5-1 with TRBJ2-1; 7 positions match TRBD1. Germline CDR1 reads SGHRS; CDR2 reads YFSETQ. The J segment lost 6 bases and the V segment lost 6 bases, leaving 12 bases of the junction unmatched. There are 15 residues in the CDR3. CDR3 in amino acids: CASTRAGTVSNEQFF. CDR3 nucleotides: TGCGCCAGCACCCGAGCCGGGACAGTCTCCAATGAGCAGTTCTTC.

The V gene is TRBV10-2, the J gene TRBJ2-7; possible D gene TRBD1, 6 bases. CDR1 and CDR2 (germline): WSHSY, SAAADI. The CDR3 extends over 15 amino acids. Trimming cost V 1 base and J 3 bases, with 13 bases left between them. In DNA, the CDR3 is TGCGCCAGCAGTGAGTTCGTGGGGGCGGTCTACGAGCAGTACTTC. This gives the protein CASSEFVGAVYEQYF.

J is TRBJ2-5 and V is TRBV19, with 11 bases fitting TRBD1. This CDR3 is built from 15 residues. Germline V CDR1 and CDR2: LNHDA, SQIVND (reference sequence). The junction had 5 bases not matched to a gene; V was cut back by 3 bases and J by 5 bases. The CDR3 loop reads CASSMDRGLAETQYF. The CDR3 DNA reads as TGTGCCAGTAGTATGGACAGGGGGCTTGCGGAGACCCAGTACTTC. Using reference TRBV19 and TRBJ2-5 for the parts outside the CDR3, the full variable domain is DGGITQSPKYLFRKEGQNVTLSCEQNLNHDAMYWYRQDPGQGLRLIYYSQIVNDFQKGDIAEGYSVSREKKESFPLTVTSAQKNPTAFYLCASSMDRGLAETQYFGPGTRLLVL.

CDR3 DNA: TGCGCCAGCAGCTTGACAGCGGGGGGTACCGGGGAGCTGTTTTTT. It specifies CASSLTAGGTGELFF. The chain has TRBV5-1 and TRBJ2-2; 9 bases match TRBD2. V was pared by 1 base and J by 5 bases, with 3 bases of the junction left unmatched. CDR3 length equals 15 residues. The germline V gene encodes CDR1 SGHRS and CDR2 YFSETQ. Full variable domain (missing parts from reference TRBV5-1 and TRBJ2-2): KAGVTQTPRYLIKTRGQQVTLSCSPISGHRSVSWYQQTPGQGLQFLFEYFSETQRNKGNFPGRFSGRQFSNSRSEMNVSTLELGDSALYLCASSLTAGGTGELFFGEGSRLTVL.

The gene calls are TRBV3-1 (or the pseudogene TRBV3-2) and TRBJ1-4, with 10 bases identical to TRBD1. The CDR3 has 15 amino acids. J lost 8 bases, V lost 4 bases, and 7 bases had no gene match. The germline V gene encodes CDR1 LGHDT and CDR2 YNNKEL (reference sequence). This CDR3 is CASSLRTGGGEKLFF. DNA for the CDR3: TGTGCCAGCAGCCTAAGGACAGGGGGTGGGGAAAAACTGTTTTTT.

This chain joins TRBV6-5 and TRBJ1-1; D might be TRBD1 (6 bases). The CDR3 is 13 amino acids. The V and J ends lost 4 bases and 7 bases respectively, with 13 bases between them. Germline V lookup: CDR1 MNHEY, CDR2 SVGAGI. CDR3: CASSSSRGSEAFF. In DNA, the CDR3 is TGTGCCAGCAGTTCGTCCAGGGGAAGTGAAGCTTTCTTT.

The chain uses TRBV29-1 and TRBJ2-7; D might be TRBD2 (7 bases). V lost 6 bases and J 5 bases, leaving 17 bases between the germline ends. The CDR3 covers 13 residues. Germline V CDR1 and CDR2: SQVTM, ANQGSEA. In nucleotides, the CDR3 is TGCAGCGTCTCCTGGGGGGGCATCGACGAGCAGTACTTC. Translated: CSVSWGGIDEQYF.

The chain links TRBV11-2 to TRBJ2-3; tentative D call: TRBD2 (6 bases). CDR1 is SGHAT, CDR2 FQNNGV, per germline. Deletions cut 8 bases from V and 10 bases from J, with 16 bases between. The CDR3 totals 12 residues. The CDR3 DNA sequence: TGTGCCAGCCTGCATTCGGGGGTCGCGCAGTATTTT. Translation gives CASLHSGVAQYF.

The J gene is TRBJ1-2, the V gene TRBV3-1 (or the pseudogene TRBV3-2); no clear D. Germline CDR1 is LGHDT and CDR2 is YNNKEL (reference sequence). Trimming left V 4 bases short and J 5 bases short, with 23 bases between. The CDR3 contains 17 residues. For the CDR3, the DNA is TGTGCCAGCAGCCCAAAGATGGGGAGAGAGGTTGATTATGGCTACACCTTC. This codes for CASSPKMGREVDYGYTF.

The rearrangement joins TRBV6-6 to TRBJ2-7, with D uncertain. The CDR3 contains 12 residues. From germline, CDR1 is MNHNY and CDR2 SVGAGI (reference sequence). Trimming left V 6 bases short and J 4 bases short, with 10 bases between. The CDR3 protein is CASSRHQYEQYF. CDR3 nucleotides: TGTGCCAGCAGCAGACACCAGTACGAGCAGTACTTC.

The J gene is TRBJ2-1, the V gene TRBV27, with a possible D match to TRBD1 (7 bases). CDR1 and CDR2 (germline): MNHEY, SMNVEV (reference sequence). The CDR3 covers 15 residues. Trimming took 5 bases from V and 6 from J, leaving 17 bases between them. The CDR3 DNA reads as TGTGCCAGCAGTAAGGGGGCGAGGGGAGGCAATGAGCAGTTCTTC. It yields the protein CASSKGARGGNEQFF.

This clone counts as medium-sized. This rearrangement joins TRBV11-2 to TRBJ2-5; D gene uncertain. Trimming pared 1 base from V and 3 bases from J, leaving 9 bases between. The CDR3 consists of 14 residues. CDR1 and CDR2 from the germline V gene are SGHAT and FQNNGV. CDR3 region: CASSLVGRKETQYF. CDR3 nucleotides: TGTGCCAGCAGCTTAGTCGGCAGGAAAGAGACCCAGTACTTC.

The chain carries TRBV5-1 and TRBJ2-2, with no clear D. V was pared by 1 base and J by 8 bases, with 9 bases between. Germline V CDR1 and CDR2: SGHRS, YFSETQ. This CDR3 region has 13 residues. CDR3 in amino acids: CASSLSEDGELFF. Here the CDR3 DNA reads TGCGCCAGCAGCTTGTCCGAGGATGGGGAGCTGTTTTTT.

CDR3 amino acids: CASSLDGIYGYTF. The DNA for the CDR3 is TGTGCCAGCAGCTTGGACGGGATCTATGGCTACACCTTC. J is TRBJ1-2 and V is TRBV7-9; D is unresolved. Germline-derived CDR1 and CDR2 are SEHNR and FQNEAQ (reference sequence). This CDR3 spans 13 amino acids. V shed 3 bases and J shed 4 bases, with 9 bases lying between them.

The rearrangement uses TRBV5-6 and TRBJ2-7; 7 nucleotides match TRBD1. Germline V gives CDR1 SGHDT, CDR2 YYEEEE. V shed 5 bases, J shed 5 bases, and the junction held 10 bases outside the gene matches. This CDR3 has 14 residues. CDR3 amino acids: CASRLQGIVHEQYF. DNA for the CDR3: TGTGCCAGCAGACTACAGGGGATAGTGCACGAGCAGTACTTC.

The chain links TRBV21-1 to TRBJ2-7; no DNA check was done on the table's D call, TRBD2. TRBV21-1 corresponds to a pseudogene. The CDR3 covers 17 residues. The CDR3 DNA is TGTGCCAGCAGCAAAGGGGTCGTTCCGGGACTACACTACGAGCAGTACTTC. This gives the protein CASSKGVVPGLHYEQYF.

The rearrangement links TRBV30 to TRBJ1-6; tentatively, D is TRBD1 (6 bases). With 0 bases removed from V and 6 bases from J, the gap between germline ends came to 15 bases. The germline gives CDR1 GTSNPN, CDR2 SVGIG (reference sequence). The CDR3 spans 16 residues. CDR3 loop: CAWSVRGGGLNSPLHF. CDR3 DNA: TGTGCCTGGAGTGTACGAGGAGGGGGACTTAATTCACCCCTCCACTTT.

This clone was observed a single time. CDR3 in DNA: TGTGCCAGCAGCCAAGTAATTGCCGGGGAGCTGTTTTTT. Its protein is CASSQVIAGELFF. V is TRBV14 and J is TRBJ2-2, with D hard to call. The CDR3 runs 13 residues. Trimming took 1 base from V and 6 from J, leaving 6 bases between them. Looked up from germline, CDR1 is SGHDN and CDR2 is FVKESK.

The gene calls are TRBV5-5 and TRBJ1-2; D may be TRBD1 (6 bases). The germline V and J ends were trimmed by 4 bases and 3 bases, with 13 bases remaining between them. The CDR3 has 14 amino acids. Looked up from germline, CDR1 is SGHKS and CDR2 is YYEKEE (reference sequence). The CDR3 region has the DNA TGTGCCAGCAGCGGAAACAGGGCCCACTATGGCTACACCTTC. This codes for CASSGNRAHYGYTF.

The J gene is TRBJ2-1, the V gene TRBV9, with D hard to call. Between the trimmed V and J ends, which lost 0 bases and 0 bases, there was a span of 10 bases. The CDR3 totals 16 residues. CDR1 SGDLS and CDR2 YYNGEE come from the germline V gene. The CDR3 is CASSVAQSSSYNEQFF. CDR3 in DNA: TGTGCCAGCAGCGTAGCCCAGTCCAGCTCCTACAATGAGCAGTTCTTC.

V usage is TRBV27 and J usage is TRBJ1-6; 7 nucleotides agree with TRBD1. The V and J ends lost 5 bases and 7 bases, in that order; junction bases with no gene match: 5. The length of the CDR3 is 14 residues. Per the germline V gene, CDR1 is MNHEY and CDR2 is SMNVEV (reference sequence). The CDR3 DNA sequence: TGTGCCAGCAGTCGTCCGGGACAGAATTCACCCCTCCACTTT. Amino acids: CASSRPGQNSPLHF.

The genes are TRBV18 and TRBJ2-7; D not resolved. Trimming took off 0 bases at V and 0 bases at J, with 3 bases between the two ends. Germline CDR1 KGHSH, CDR2 LQKENI. The CDR3 length is 13 residues. Written as DNA, the CDR3 is TGTGCCAGCTCACCACCGGGCTCCTACGAGCAGTACTTC. Translation: CASSPPGSYEQYF.

The chain combines TRBV1 with TRBJ2-4; the table gives TRBD2 as D, unverified against the DNA. TRBV1 is reported as a pseudogene. This CDR3 spans 14 amino acids. The chain's CDR3 is CTSSQGSSGDIQYF. In DNA, the CDR3 is TGCACCAGCAGCCAGGGGTCTAGCGGGGACATTCAGTACTTC.

As to this clone: The same CDR3 also results from other DNA sequences found in this sample. In DNA form, the CDR3 reads TGTGCCAGCAGCTTGGGCGGCCAAGAGACCCAGTACTTC. This encodes CASSLGGQETQYF. The chain combines TRBV11-2 with TRBJ2-5; D remains unclear. The V gene's germline CDR1 is SGHAT and CDR2 FQNNGV. Trimming pared 3 bases from V and 1 base from J, leaving 6 bases between. CDR3 length equals 13 residues.

The V and J genes are TRBV11-2 and TRBJ2-1; maybe TRBD1 (5 bases). CDR3 length: 13 residues. Trimming took off 0 bases at V and 7 bases at J, with 7 bases between the two ends. CDR1 and CDR2 (germline): SGHAT, FQNNGV. CDR3 DNA sequence: TGTGCCAGCAGCTTAGACAGGGCTAATGAGCAGTTCTTC. Protein product: CASSLDRANEQFF. The variable domain in full, with the rest retrieved from reference TRBV11-2 and TRBJ2-1, is EAGVAQSPRYKIIEKRQSVAFWCNPISGHATLYWYQQILGQGPKLLIQFQNNGVVDDSQLPKDRFSAERLKGVDSTLKIQPAKLEDSAVYLCASSLDRANEQFFGPGTRLTVL.